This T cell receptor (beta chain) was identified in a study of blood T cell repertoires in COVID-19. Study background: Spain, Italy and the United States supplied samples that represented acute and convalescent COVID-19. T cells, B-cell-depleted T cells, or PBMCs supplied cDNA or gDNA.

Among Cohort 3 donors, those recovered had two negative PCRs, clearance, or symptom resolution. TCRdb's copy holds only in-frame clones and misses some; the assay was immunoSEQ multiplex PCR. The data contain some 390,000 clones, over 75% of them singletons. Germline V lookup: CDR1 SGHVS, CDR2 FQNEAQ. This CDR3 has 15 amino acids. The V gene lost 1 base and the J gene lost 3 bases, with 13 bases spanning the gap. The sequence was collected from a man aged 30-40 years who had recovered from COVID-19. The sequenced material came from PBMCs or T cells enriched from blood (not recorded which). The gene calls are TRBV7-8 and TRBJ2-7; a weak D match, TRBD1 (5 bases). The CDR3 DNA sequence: TGTGCCAGCAGCTTAGTTGCAGGGAATTACTACGAGCAGTACTTC. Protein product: CASSLVAGNYYEQYF.